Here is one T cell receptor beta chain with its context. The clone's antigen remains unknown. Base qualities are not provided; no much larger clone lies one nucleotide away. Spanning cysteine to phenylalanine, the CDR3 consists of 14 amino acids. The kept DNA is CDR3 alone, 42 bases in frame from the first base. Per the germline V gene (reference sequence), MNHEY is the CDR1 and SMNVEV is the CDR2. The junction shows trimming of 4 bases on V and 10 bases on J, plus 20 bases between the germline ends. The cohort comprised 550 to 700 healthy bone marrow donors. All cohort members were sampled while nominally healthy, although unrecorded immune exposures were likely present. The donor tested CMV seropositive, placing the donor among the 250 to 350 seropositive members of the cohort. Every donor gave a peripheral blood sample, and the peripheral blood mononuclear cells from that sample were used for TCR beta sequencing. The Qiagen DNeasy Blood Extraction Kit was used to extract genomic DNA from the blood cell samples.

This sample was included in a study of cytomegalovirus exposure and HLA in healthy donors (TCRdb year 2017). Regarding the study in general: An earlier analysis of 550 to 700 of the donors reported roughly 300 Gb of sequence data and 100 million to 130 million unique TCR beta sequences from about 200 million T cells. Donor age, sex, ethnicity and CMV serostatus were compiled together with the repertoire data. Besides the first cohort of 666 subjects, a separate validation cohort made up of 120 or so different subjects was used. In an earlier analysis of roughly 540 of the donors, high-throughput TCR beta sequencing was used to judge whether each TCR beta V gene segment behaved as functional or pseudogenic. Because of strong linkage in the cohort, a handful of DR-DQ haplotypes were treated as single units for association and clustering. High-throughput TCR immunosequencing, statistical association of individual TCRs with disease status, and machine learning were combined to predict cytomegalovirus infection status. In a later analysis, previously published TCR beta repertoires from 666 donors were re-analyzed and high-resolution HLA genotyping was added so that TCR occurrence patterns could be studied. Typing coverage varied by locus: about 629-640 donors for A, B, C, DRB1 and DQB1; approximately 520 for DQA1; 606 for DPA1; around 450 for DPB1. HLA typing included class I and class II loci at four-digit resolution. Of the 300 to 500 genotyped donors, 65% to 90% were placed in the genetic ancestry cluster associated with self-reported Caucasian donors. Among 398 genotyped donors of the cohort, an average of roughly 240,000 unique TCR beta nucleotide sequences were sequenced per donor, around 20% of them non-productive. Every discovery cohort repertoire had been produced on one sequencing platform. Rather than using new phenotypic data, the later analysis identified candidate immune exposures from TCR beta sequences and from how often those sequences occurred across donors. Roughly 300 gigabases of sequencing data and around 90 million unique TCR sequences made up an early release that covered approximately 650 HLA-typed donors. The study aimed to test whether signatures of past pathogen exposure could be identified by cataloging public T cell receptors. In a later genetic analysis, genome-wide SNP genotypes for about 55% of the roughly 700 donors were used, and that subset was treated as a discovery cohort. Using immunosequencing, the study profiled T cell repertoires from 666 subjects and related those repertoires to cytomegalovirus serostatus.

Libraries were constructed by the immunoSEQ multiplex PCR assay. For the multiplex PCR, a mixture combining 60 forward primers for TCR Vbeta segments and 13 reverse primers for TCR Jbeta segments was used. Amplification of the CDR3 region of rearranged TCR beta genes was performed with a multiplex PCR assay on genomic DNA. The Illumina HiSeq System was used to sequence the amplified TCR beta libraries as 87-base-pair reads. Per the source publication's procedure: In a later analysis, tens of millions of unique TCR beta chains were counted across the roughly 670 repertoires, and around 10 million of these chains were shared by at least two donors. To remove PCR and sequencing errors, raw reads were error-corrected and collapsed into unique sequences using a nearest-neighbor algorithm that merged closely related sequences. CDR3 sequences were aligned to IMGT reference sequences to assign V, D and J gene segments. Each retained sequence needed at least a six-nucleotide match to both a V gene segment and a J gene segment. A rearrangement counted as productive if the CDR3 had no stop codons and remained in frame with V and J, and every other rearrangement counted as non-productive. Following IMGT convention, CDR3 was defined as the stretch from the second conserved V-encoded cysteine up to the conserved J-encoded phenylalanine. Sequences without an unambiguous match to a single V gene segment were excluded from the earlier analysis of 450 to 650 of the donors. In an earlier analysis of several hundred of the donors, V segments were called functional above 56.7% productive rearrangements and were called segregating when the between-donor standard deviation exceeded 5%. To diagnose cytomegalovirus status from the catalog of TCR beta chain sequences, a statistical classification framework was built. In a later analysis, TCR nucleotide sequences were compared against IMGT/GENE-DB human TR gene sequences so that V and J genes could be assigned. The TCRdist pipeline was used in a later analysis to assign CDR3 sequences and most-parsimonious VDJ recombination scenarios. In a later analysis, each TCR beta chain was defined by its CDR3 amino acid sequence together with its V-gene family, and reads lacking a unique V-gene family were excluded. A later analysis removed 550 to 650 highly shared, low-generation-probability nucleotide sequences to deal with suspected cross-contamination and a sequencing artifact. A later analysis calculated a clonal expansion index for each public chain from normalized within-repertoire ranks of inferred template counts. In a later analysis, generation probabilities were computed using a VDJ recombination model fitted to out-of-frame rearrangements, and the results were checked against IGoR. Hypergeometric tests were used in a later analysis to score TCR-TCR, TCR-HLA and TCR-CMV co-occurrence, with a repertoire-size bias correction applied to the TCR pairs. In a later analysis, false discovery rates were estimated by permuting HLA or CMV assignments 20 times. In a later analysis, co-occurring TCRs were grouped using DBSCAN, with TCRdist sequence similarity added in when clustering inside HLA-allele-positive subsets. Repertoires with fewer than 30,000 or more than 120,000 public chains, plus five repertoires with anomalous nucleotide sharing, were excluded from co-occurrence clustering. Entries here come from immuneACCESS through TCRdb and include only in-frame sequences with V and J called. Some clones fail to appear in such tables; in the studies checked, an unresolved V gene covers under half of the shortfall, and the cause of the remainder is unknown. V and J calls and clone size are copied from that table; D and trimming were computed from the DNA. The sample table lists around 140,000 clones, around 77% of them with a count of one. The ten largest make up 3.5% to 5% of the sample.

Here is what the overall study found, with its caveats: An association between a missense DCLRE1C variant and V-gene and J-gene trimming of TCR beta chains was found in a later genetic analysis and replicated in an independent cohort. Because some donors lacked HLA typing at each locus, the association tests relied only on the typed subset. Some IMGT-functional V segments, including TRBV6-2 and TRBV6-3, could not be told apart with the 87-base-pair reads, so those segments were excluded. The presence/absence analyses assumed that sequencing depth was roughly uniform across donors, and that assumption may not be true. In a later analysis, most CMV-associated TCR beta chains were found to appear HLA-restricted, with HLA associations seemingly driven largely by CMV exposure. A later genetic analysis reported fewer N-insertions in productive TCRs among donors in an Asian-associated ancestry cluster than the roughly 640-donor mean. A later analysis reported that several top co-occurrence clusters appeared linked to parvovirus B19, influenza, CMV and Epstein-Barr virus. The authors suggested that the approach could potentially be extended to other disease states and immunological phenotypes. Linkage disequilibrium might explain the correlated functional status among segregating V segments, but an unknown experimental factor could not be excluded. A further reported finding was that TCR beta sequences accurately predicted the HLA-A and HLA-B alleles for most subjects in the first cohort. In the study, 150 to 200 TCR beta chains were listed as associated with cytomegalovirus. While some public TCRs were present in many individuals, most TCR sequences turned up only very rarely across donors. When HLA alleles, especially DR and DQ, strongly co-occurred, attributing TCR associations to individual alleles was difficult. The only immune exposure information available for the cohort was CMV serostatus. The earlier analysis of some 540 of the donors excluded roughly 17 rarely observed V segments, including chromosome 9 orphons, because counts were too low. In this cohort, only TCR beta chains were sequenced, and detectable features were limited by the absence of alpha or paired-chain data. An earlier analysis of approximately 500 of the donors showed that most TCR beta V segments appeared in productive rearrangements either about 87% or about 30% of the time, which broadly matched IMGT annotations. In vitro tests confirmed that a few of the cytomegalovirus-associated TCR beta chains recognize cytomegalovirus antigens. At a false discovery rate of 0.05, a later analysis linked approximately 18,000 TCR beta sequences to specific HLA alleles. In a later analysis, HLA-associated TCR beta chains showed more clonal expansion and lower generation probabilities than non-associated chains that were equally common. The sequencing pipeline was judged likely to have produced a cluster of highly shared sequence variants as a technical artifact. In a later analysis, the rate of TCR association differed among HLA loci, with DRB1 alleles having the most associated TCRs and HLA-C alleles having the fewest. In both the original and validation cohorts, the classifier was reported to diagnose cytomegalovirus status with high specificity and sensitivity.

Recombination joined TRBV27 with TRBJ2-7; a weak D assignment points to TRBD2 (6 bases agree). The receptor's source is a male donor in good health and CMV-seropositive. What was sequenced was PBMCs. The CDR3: CASSSSSAIRLQYF. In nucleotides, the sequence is TGTGCCAGCAGTTCCTCTAGCGCTATACGACTTCAGTACTTC.